The clone carrying this T cell receptor (beta chain) was counted a few times. Using its own MiXCR run on the 5' RACE reads, TCRdb lists one record per CDR3 protein. The sample has around 230,000 distinct CDR3 sequences; more than 6.5% are singletons. The data belong to a study of T cells after yellow fever vaccination. Germline V gives CDR1 SEHNR, CDR2 FQNEAQ (reference sequence). CDR3 size: 15 residues. Between the trimmed V and J ends, which lost 9 bases and 2 bases, there was a span of 17 bases. J is TRBJ2-1 and V is TRBV7-9, with unresolved D. The material was CD4+ T cells sorted from PBMCs, obtained on the day of the yellow fever booster vaccination. The origin of this receptor is a man aged 25 to 40 who received the YFV17D yellow fever vaccine. The CDR3 loop is CASLIQENPYNEQFF. The DNA of the CDR3 is TGTGCCAGTCTTATCCAGGAGAACCCCTACAATGAGCAGTTCTTC.